One and the same sample provided the 28 T cell receptor beta chains below, sequenced in a study of shared clonotypes between healthy human individuals. As defined, naive CD8 cells were CD45RO-negative and positively selected for CCR7, with terminally differentiated effector memory CD45RA+ cells excluded. Clones were sequenced by immunoSEQ multiplex PCR, and TCRdb holds only the in-frame ones, with some missing. The table shows approximately 2,000,000 clones, with roughly 95% occurring only once. The specimen sequenced was naive CD8+ T cells from PBMCs. The source is a man between 18 and 29 years old in good health. Some clones in this sample may be carry-over from other donors' samples.

The rearrangement links TRBV7-9 to TRBJ2-3; 8 bases agree with TRBD2. V trimming: 3 bases; J trimming: 4 bases; junction bases outside the gene matches: 6. Germline V gene lookup returns CDR1 SEHNR and CDR2 FQNEAQ (reference sequence). This CDR3 is 15 amino acids long. The CDR3 DNA is TGTGCCAGCAGCTTGGCGGGAGGCCCCGCAGATACGCAGTATTTT. Encoded protein: CASSLAGGPADTQYF.

This chain joins TRBV28 and TRBJ2-3, with a weak D call TRBD2 (5 bases). The CDR3 totals 16 residues. The germline V gene has CDR1 MDHEN and CDR2 SYDVKM. V lost 4 bases, J lost 2 bases, and 16 bases lay in between. In DNA, the CDR3 is TGTGCCAGCAGTTCCCGCCAATGGCGGGTCACAGATACGCAGTATTTT. Protein product: CASSSRQWRVTDTQYF.

The chain joins TRBV6-6 to TRBJ2-1, with D maybe TRBD1 (5 bases). V lost 5 bases to trimming and J lost 0 bases, with 11 bases between them. The germline V gene encodes CDR1 MNHNY and CDR2 SVGAGI (reference sequence). The CDR3 has 15 amino acids. CDR3 in amino acids: CASSGDSNSYNEQFF. CDR3 nucleotides: TGTGCCAGCAGTGGAGACAGCAACTCCTACAATGAGCAGTTCTTC.

The rearrangement uses TRBV4-2 and TRBJ2-1; D unresolved. Trimming pared 0 bases from V and 8 bases from J, leaving 5 bases between. The CDR3 runs to 12 residues. The germline V gene encodes CDR1 LGHNA and CDR2 YNFKEQ. CDR3 amino acids: CASSQDMDEQFF. In DNA form, the CDR3 reads TGTGCCAGCAGCCAAGATATGGATGAGCAGTTCTTC.

A note on this clone: Other DNA sequences from this sample encode an identical CDR3 as well. V usage is TRBV7-2 and J usage is TRBJ2-7; the D gene is possibly TRBD1 (5 bases). The V end was cut by 1 base, the J end by 0 bases, with 7 bases between. The CDR3 runs 14 residues. Germline values: CDR1 SGHTA, CDR2 FQGNSA. The CDR3 protein is CASSLVQGSYEQYF. The CDR3 DNA reads as TGTGCCAGCAGCTTAGTTCAGGGCTCCTACGAGCAGTACTTC.

For the CDR3, the DNA is TGCAGCATTGGAAAGAGCGGGAGACCCACAGATACGCAGTATTTT. This translates into CSIGKSGRPTDTQYF. The rearrangement joins TRBV29-1 to TRBJ2-3; TRBD2 agrees at 8 bases. CDR1 and CDR2 (germline): SQVTM, ANQGSEA. The V segment lost 8 bases and the J segment 2 bases; nucleotides outside the gene matches: 12. This CDR3 is built from 15 residues.

This clone has a single count. This chain joins TRBV7-9 and TRBJ2-1, with 11 bases that match TRBD2. Germline V lookup: CDR1 SEHNR, CDR2 FQNEAQ (reference sequence). V shed 4 bases, J shed 4 bases, and the junction held 9 bases outside the gene matches. The CDR3 is 17 amino acids. As DNA, the CDR3 is TGTGCCAGCAGCTCCAAAGGACTAGCGGGTTTGTACAATGAGCAGTTCTTC. Its protein product is CASSSKGLAGLYNEQFF.

Only a few counts were recorded for this clone. The J gene is TRBJ1-1, the V gene TRBV7-9; no clear D. V dropped 5 bases and J dropped 8 bases, with 12 bases sitting between them. Germline-derived CDR1 and CDR2 are SEHNR and FQNEAQ (reference sequence). The CDR3 spans 12 residues. The CDR3 DNA reads as TGTGCCAGCAGCCCAAGGACTGACGAAGCTTTCTTT. This codes for CASSPRTDEAFF.

The rearrangement links TRBV4-3 to TRBJ2-2; a weak D match, TRBD2 (5 bases). V lost 0 bases and J lost 6, with 17 bases in between. Germline loops: CDR1 LGHNA, CDR2 YSLEER. The CDR3 runs to 17 residues. The CDR3 sequence: CASSQDGREGRPGELFF. In DNA form, the CDR3 reads TGCGCCAGCAGCCAAGATGGCCGAGAGGGCCGCCCCGGGGAGCTGTTTTTT.

The chain uses TRBV7-8 and TRBJ2-2; 8 nucleotides line up with TRBD2. Germline V gene lookup returns CDR1 SGHVS and CDR2 FQNEAQ. V lost 4 bases to trimming and J lost 5 bases; unmatched junction nucleotides: 9. The CDR3 consists of 16 residues. DNA for the CDR3: TGTGCCAGCAGCTCCATATTGGAGCGGGAGACCGGGGAGCTGTTTTTT. Translation: CASSSILERETGELFF.

The chain joins TRBV5-1 to TRBJ2-3, with 8 bases lining up with TRBD1. J was trimmed by 4 bases and V by 4 bases; bases with no gene match: 11. The CDR3 is 16 residues long. Germline values: CDR1 SGHRS, CDR2 YFSETQ. The CDR3 is CASSTPDRDEADTQYF. The CDR3 DNA follows: TGCGCCAGCAGCACGCCGGACAGGGACGAGGCAGATACGCAGTATTTT.

V gene TRBV4-2 combines with J gene TRBJ2-7, with no clear D. The V gene's germline CDR1 is LGHNA and CDR2 YNFKEQ. Deletions cut 0 bases from V and 1 base from J, with 7 bases between. The CDR3 has 14 amino acids. DNA for the CDR3: TGTGCCAGCAGCCAAGAGGTTGGGTCCTACGAGCAGTACTTC. Translating it yields CASSQEVGSYEQYF.

V usage is TRBV29-1 and J usage is TRBJ2-1; 7 nucleotides agree with TRBD2. The CDR3 runs to 14 residues. CDR1 and CDR2 from the germline V gene are SQVTM and ANQGSEA. The junction had 9 bases not matched to a gene; V was cut back by 3 bases and J by 7 bases. The CDR3 region has the DNA TGCAGCGTTGAGGGGGAGGGCCCCGGTAATGAGCAGTTCTTC. It codes for CSVEGEGPGNEQFF.

In the case of this clone: Different DNA sequences within this sample yield the same CDR3. The V and J genes are TRBV4-1 and TRBJ2-2; D gene unclear. Trimming removed 1 base from V and 3 bases from J, with 6 bases in between. This CDR3 comprises 14 residues. From germline, CDR1 is MGHRA and CDR2 YSYEKL. In nucleotides, the CDR3 is TGCGCCAGCAGCCAAGGACGGTACACCGGGGAGCTGTTTTTT. Its translation: CASSQGRYTGELFF.

The rearrangement links TRBV19 to TRBJ1-1; D might be TRBD1 (5 bases). This CDR3 contains 15 residues. Germline V CDR1 and CDR2: LNHDA, SQIVND (reference sequence). Trimming removed 5 bases at V and 1 base at J, with 14 bases between. CDR3 protein: CASSVLQAPNTEAFF. The CDR3 region has the DNA TGTGCCAGTAGTGTTTTACAGGCTCCGAACACTGAAGCTTTCTTT.

The V call is TRBV7-8, the J call TRBJ2-1; D gene unclear. The CDR3 length is 10 residues. The germline V gene encodes CDR1 SGHVS and CDR2 FQNEAQ. The V and J ends lost 8 bases and 5 bases respectively, with 4 bases between them. Here the CDR3 DNA reads TGTGCCAGCCATGACAATGAGCAGTTCTTC. This translates into CASHDNEQFF.

This chain joins TRBV27 and TRBJ1-2; 7 nucleotides agree with TRBD1. Germline values: CDR1 MNHEY, CDR2 SMNVEV (reference sequence). The CDR3 contains 16 residues. Trimming cost V 7 bases and J 4 bases; bases outside gene matches: 15. The CDR3 loop is CASKEGASHYPYGYTF. CDR3 DNA: TGTGCCAGCAAAGAGGGGGCTTCCCATTATCCCTATGGCTACACCTTC.

This chain links TRBV27 with TRBJ2-7; unclear D gene. Trimming cost V 5 bases and J 3 bases, with 11 bases left between them. This CDR3 comprises 13 residues. The germline CDR1 and CDR2 sequences are MNHEY and SMNVEV (reference sequence). The CDR3 reads CASSLTPNYEQYF. The CDR3 DNA reads as TGTGCCAGCAGTCTGACACCGAACTACGAGCAGTACTTC.

The CDR3 coding sequence is TGTGCCAGCAGTTCTGGGACAAACTACGAGCAGTACTTC. Amino acid sequence: CASSSGTNYEQYF. The genes are TRBV27 and TRBJ2-7; D possibly corresponds to TRBD1 (6 bases). CDR1 is MNHEY, CDR2 SMNVEV, per germline (reference sequence). This CDR3 spans 13 amino acids. Trimming left V 4 bases short and J 3 bases short, with 10 bases between.

This chain links TRBV28 with TRBJ2-7, with 8 bases that match TRBD2. Germline values: CDR1 MDHEN, CDR2 SYDVKM. The CDR3 sequence is 13 residues long. V lost 6 bases, J lost 5 bases, and 6 bases stayed unmatched. DNA for the CDR3: TGTGCCAGCAGACCCTCCGGGGGGGACGAGCAGTACTTC. Translating gives CASRPSGGDEQYF.

V and J are TRBV9 and TRBJ2-1; tentatively, D is TRBD1 or TRBD2 (6 bases each). Germline CDR1 reads SGDLS; CDR2 reads YYNGEE. Deletions cut 1 base from V and 8 bases from J, with 19 bases between. The CDR3 is made up of 16 amino acids. Here the CDR3 DNA reads TGTGCCAGCAGCGTAAGGGGGGAGCCCCTTTTGGATGAGCAGTTCTTC. It codes for CASSVRGEPLLDEQFF.

V and J are TRBV28 and TRBJ2-1, with D possibly matching TRBD1 (7 bases). CDR3 size: 20 residues. With 7 bases removed from V and 0 bases from J, the gap between germline ends came to 28 bases. Germline lookup yields CDR1 MDHEN and CDR2 SYDVKM. The CDR3 here is CASTGWRGPEILSSYNEQFF. CDR3 nucleotide sequence: TGTGCCAGCACGGGTTGGAGGGGGCCTGAAATCCTTAGCTCCTACAATGAGCAGTTCTTC.

The V and J genes are TRBV7-8 and TRBJ2-1, with 7 bases identical to TRBD2. J gave up 0 bases and V 5 bases, and 1 base lay outside the gene matches. Looked up from germline, CDR1 is SGHVS and CDR2 is FQNEAQ. The CDR3 runs 14 residues. DNA for the CDR3: TGTGCCAGCAGCCCTAGCGGCTCCTACAATGAGCAGTTCTTC. Its protein product is CASSPSGSYNEQFF.

The V call is TRBV7-9, the J call TRBJ2-5, with TRBD1 matching over 7 bases. With V trimmed by 6 bases and J by 4 bases, 8 bases remained unmatched. In germline, CDR1 is SEHNR, CDR2 FQNEAQ (reference sequence). The CDR3 length is 14 residues. The chain's CDR3 is CASRTGTAIETQYF. DNA for the CDR3: TGTGCCAGCAGGACCGGGACAGCCATAGAGACCCAGTACTTC.

The V and J genes are TRBV4-1 and TRBJ2-1, with a weak D call TRBD2 (6 bases). The length of the CDR3 is 17 residues. The V and J ends lost 0 bases and 1 base respectively, with 13 bases between them. Germline V lookup: CDR1 MGHRA, CDR2 YSYEKL. CDR3 in amino acids: CASSQDIVRESYNEQFF. The CDR3 DNA follows: TGCGCCAGCAGCCAAGATATAGTCCGGGAGTCCTACAATGAGCAGTTCTTC.

The genes are TRBV7-2 and TRBJ2-1; 9 bases map to TRBD2. The CDR3 is 15 amino acids. Germline values: CDR1 SGHTA, CDR2 FQGNSA. Unmatched junction bases numbered 4, after V lost 1 base and J lost 6 bases. CDR3 DNA: TGTGCCAGCAGCTTAGGGACTAGCGCTATCAATGAGCAGTTCTTC. Translation: CASSLGTSAINEQFF.

With regard to this clone: The identical CDR3 is also encoded by other nucleotide sequences in the sample. V and J are TRBV10-3 and TRBJ2-5, with D tentatively TRBD2 (5 bases). Germline lookup yields CDR1 ENHRY and CDR2 SYGVKD. Trimming pared 0 bases from V and 2 bases from J, leaving 7 bases between. This CDR3 comprises 14 residues. This chain's CDR3 is CAISESGSQETQYF. In DNA, the CDR3 is TGTGCCATCAGTGAGTCAGGGAGTCAAGAGACCCAGTACTTC.

J is TRBJ1-2 and V is TRBV9; 7 nucleotides line up with TRBD1. The CDR3 spans 15 residues. V was clipped by 3 bases and J by 6 bases; unmatched bases: 11. The V gene's germline CDR1 is SGDLS and CDR2 YYNGEE. CDR3 nucleotides: TGTGCCAGCAGCGGCCCCGGGACAGCAAAACATGGCTACACCTTC. It translates to CASSGPGTAKHGYTF.